The rows below give T cell receptor beta chains drawn from one sample of a study of cytomegalovirus exposure and HLA in healthy donors. This table comes from immunoSEQ multiplex PCR, and its TCRdb copy is limited to in-frame clones, with some not included. The sample consists of almost 200,000 clones, around 79% of them appearing once. Sequencing was done on a sample of PBMCs. These receptors were obtained from a woman aged 25 to 39 in good health and CMV-seropositive. Each CDR3 is given with its conserved first and last residue. A D gene is named only where the DNA matches it firmly. Clone size, where shown, is once, few, many, or a class for clones that have expanded.

D	V	size	J	DNA	CDR3
NA	TRBV28	NA	TRBJ1-2	TGTGCCAGCAGTTTATCCGCCGGGGGTCCTAACTATGGCTACACCTTC	CASSLSAGGPNYGYTF
NA	TRBV5-5	NA	TRBJ2-2	TGTGCCAGCAGCTTGCCCCCCGCCGGGGAGCTGTTTTTT	CASSLPPAGELFF
TRBD1	TRBV6-1	NA	TRBJ1-1	TGTGCCAGTACCGACAGGGGGGATACTGAAGCTTTCTTT	CASTDRGDTEAFF
TRBD1	TRBV10-3	NA	TRBJ2-1	TGTGCCAGCGGACAGGGCCCCACCAATGAGCAGTTCTTC	CASGQGPTNEQFF
NA	TRBV6-5	NA	TRBJ2-7	TGTGCCAGCAGTTTTACAGAAACCTACGAGCAGTACTTC	CASSFTETYEQYF
NA	TRBV6-5	NA	TRBJ2-4	TGTGCCAGCAGTGCACCCGGTGTGAGGGATCAAATCTTC	CASSAPGVRDQIF
TRBD1	TRBV5-6	few	TRBJ1-2	TGTGCCAGCAGCTTGGGGCAGGGGGGAATCTATGGCTACACCTTC	CASSLGQGGIYGYTF
NA	TRBV7-6	NA	TRBJ1-5	TGTGCCAGCAGCGGAGGGAGCAATCAGCCCCAGCATTTT	CASSGGSNQPQHF
TRBD1	TRBV2	NA	TRBJ1-1	TGTGCCAGCAGGAGGACAGGGGCCTATAAGAACACTGAAGCTTTCTTT	CASRRTGAYKNTEAFF
TRBD1	TRBV25-1	NA	TRBJ2-5	TGTGCCAGCAGTGAATATTTGACAGGGGGCGCGGAAGAGACCCAGTACTTC	CASSEYLTGGAEETQYF
NA	TRBV2	few	TRBJ2-2	TGTGCCAGCAGTTTGTTAAGAGAGAACACCGGGGAGCTGTTTTTT	CASSLLRENTGELFF
TRBD2	TRBV25-1	NA	TRBJ2-3	TGTGCCAGCAGTGATGGACTAGGGTCCGATACGCAGTATTTT	CASSDGLGSDTQYF
NA	TRBV18	NA	TRBJ1-4	TGTGCCAGCTCACGAGAAGCAACTAATGAAAAACTGTTTTTT	CASSREATNEKLFF
TRBD1	TRBV10-2	NA	TRBJ1-1	TGCGCCAGAATTCCTCCAGGGACAGTTGTCCCTGAAGCTTTCTTT	CARIPPGTVVPEAFF
TRBD2	TRBV5-4	NA	TRBJ2-3	TGTGCCAGCAGCACAGGACTAGCGGGCACAGATACGCAGTATTTT	CASSTGLAGTDTQYF
TRBD2	TRBV29-1	NA	TRBJ2-2	TGCAGCGCTCGACGGGGACTAGCGGGGCCCACCGGGGAGCTGTTTTTT	CSARRGLAGPTGELFF
NA	TRBV7-9	NA	TRBJ2-2	TGTGCCAGCAGCTCGCGGAACACCGGGGAGCTGTTTTTT	CASSSRNTGELFF